Following are 20 T cell receptor beta chains from one sample sequenced in a study of human T cells and chemical hapten exposure. Time point denoted: patch test 1, 2 weeks after DPC sensitization. This sample's treatment: therapeutic diphenylcyclopropenone sensitization with weekly scalp DPC. TCRdb reprocessed the RACE reads with MiXCR, giving one entry per CDR3 protein. The table includes approximately 110,000 distinct CDR3 sequences, more than 9.5% detected once. The sample here was whole blood, taken in connection with sensitization to the hapten diphenylcyclopropenone (DPC). These receptor sequences come from a middle-aged woman with alopecia areata. Some clones in this sample may be carry-over from other donors' samples.

This chain connects TRBV5-1 to TRBJ2-1; D tentatively fits TRBD1 or TRBD2 (5 bases each). From germline, CDR1 is SGHRS and CDR2 YFSETQ. The CDR3 runs to 13 residues. V was trimmed by 4 bases and J by 10 bases, leaving 15 bases between them. The CDR3 bases are TGCGCCAGCAGCCTAGCAGGGCATCCGGAGCAGTTCTTC. This codes for CASSLAGHPEQFF.

This clonotype has at least ten counts. The chain has TRBV21-1 and TRBJ2-3; the table's D call of TRBD2 was not tested on the DNA. TRBV21-1 corresponds to a pseudogene. This CDR3 spans 15 amino acids. The DNA of the CDR3 is TGTGCCAGCAGCAAGCCGGGGGAGGGCACAGATACGCAGTATTTT. It specifies CASSKPGEGTDTQYF.

The J gene is TRBJ2-5, the V gene TRBV19, with TRBD2 matching 8 bases. Trimming took 5 bases from V and 7 from J; bases not matched to a gene: 15. This CDR3 region has 16 residues. Germline V CDR1 and CDR2: LNHDA, SQIVND (reference sequence). CDR3 sequence reads: CASSPTLADISGTQYF. Written as DNA, the CDR3 is TGTGCCAGTAGTCCGACACTAGCGGACATATCGGGGACCCAGTACTTC.

In this sample, this clonotype turned up many times. The chain employs TRBV7-2 and TRBJ2-3; TRBD2 matches at 9 bases. V shed 5 bases, J shed 0 bases, and the junction held 3 bases outside the gene matches. The CDR3 has 15 residues. Per germline, CDR1 SGHTA and CDR2 FQGNSA. The CDR3: CASSRGLASTDTQYF. CDR3 DNA: TGTGCCAGCAGCCGGGGACTAGCAAGCACAGATACGCAGTATTTT.

This clonotype was picked up many times. The CDR3 DNA is TGTGCCAGCAGCTTAAGACAGGGCGTTTTCGCCGGGGAGCTGTTTTTT. It translates to CASSLRQGVFAGELFF. The J gene is TRBJ2-2, the V gene TRBV13; 7 bases line up with TRBD1. The germline CDR1 and CDR2 sequences are PRHDT and FYEKMQ (reference sequence). V shed 2 bases and J 6 bases; nucleotides not matched to a gene: 9. This CDR3 region has 16 residues.

The chain carries TRBV20-1 and TRBJ2-5; 8 bases map to TRBD1. Looked up from germline, CDR1 is DFQATT and CDR2 is SNEGSKA (reference sequence). The V gene end was trimmed by 1 base and the J gene end by 0 bases; junction bases not matched to a gene: 4. The CDR3 has 15 residues. This CDR3 reads CSARVPGGHQETQYF. CDR3 DNA sequence: TGCAGTGCTAGAGTGCCAGGGGGCCACCAAGAGACCCAGTACTTC.

There are many counts of this clonotype. This sequence joins TRBV20-1 and TRBJ2-1, with 7 bases lining up with TRBD2. Germline CDR1 reads DFQATT; CDR2 reads SNEGSKA (reference sequence). The ends lost 0 bases at V and 3 bases at J; junction bases unmatched: 8. The CDR3 is 16 residues long. The chain's CDR3 is CSARDPGVAGYNEQFF. In DNA form, the CDR3 reads TGCAGTGCTAGAGACCCGGGGGTAGCGGGCTACAATGAGCAGTTCTTC.

This clonotype appeared many times. The rearrangement uses TRBV2 and TRBJ1-1; 7 positions match TRBD1. CDR3 size: 15 residues. Unmatched junction bases numbered 3, after V lost 0 bases and J lost 2 bases. Germline V lookup: CDR1 SNHLY, CDR2 FYNNEI. In DNA, the CDR3 is TGTGCCAGCAGTGAAGCGGGACAGCTTAACACTGAAGCTTTCTTT. Translation: CASSEAGQLNTEAFF.

This clonotype was seen only a few times. This rearrangement joins TRBV7-6 to TRBJ2-1; 7 bases agree with TRBD1. CDR1 and CDR2 from the germline V gene are SGHVS and FNYEAQ. Germline trimming cut 5 bases from V and 0 bases from J; bases unmatched to any gene: 13. The CDR3 contains 18 residues. The CDR3 is CASSPTELDRSSYNEQFF. In DNA, the CDR3 is TGTGCCAGCAGCCCTACAGAATTGGACAGGAGCTCCTACAATGAGCAGTTCTTC.

A few counts support this clonotype. V gene TRBV25-1 combines with J gene TRBJ2-2; possible D gene TRBD2, 6 bases. Germline V gives CDR1 MGHDK, CDR2 SYGVNS. The V gene lost 0 bases and the J gene lost 0 bases, with 11 bases spanning the gap. CDR3 length: 17 amino acids. The CDR3 nucleotides are TGTGCCAGCAGTGAATATAGGGGACTTCCGAACACCGGGGAGCTGTTTTTT. The encoded protein is CASSEYRGLPNTGELFF.

This chain uses TRBV7-2 with TRBJ2-1; 11 nucleotides agree with TRBD2. J gave up 5 bases and V 2 bases, and 2 bases lay outside the gene matches. There are 15 residues in the CDR3. Germline CDR1 is SGHTA and CDR2 is FQGNSA. Here the CDR3 DNA reads TGTGCCAGCAGCTTAATGGGACTAGCGGACAATGAGCAGTTCTTC. Protein sequence: CASSLMGLADNEQFF.

This clonotype was observed many times. V usage is TRBV12-3 or TRBV12-4 and J usage is TRBJ2-1; 8 nucleotides line up with TRBD2. The CDR3 has 16 amino acids. Unmatched junction bases numbered 14, after V lost 6 bases and J lost 7 bases. Here the CDR3 reads CASRSGGGLGINEQFF. The DNA for the CDR3 is TGTGCCAGCAGGAGCGGGGGAGGCCTAGGGATTAATGAGCAGTTCTTC.

This clonotype was found many times. V is TRBV20-1 and J is TRBJ2-1, with D uncertain. This CDR3 is built from 13 residues. In germline, CDR1 is DFQATT, CDR2 SNEGSKA (reference sequence). The V end lost 5 bases, the J end lost 2 bases, and 10 bases lay between the germline ends. The CDR3 protein is CSAHIRAYNEQFF. The CDR3 nucleotides are TGCAGTGCTCATATTCGGGCCTACAATGAGCAGTTCTTC.

This clonotype was detected a few times. The CDR3 sequence: CSVHRQGTKNIQYF. The CDR3 region has the DNA TGCAGCGTTCATAGGCAGGGTACCAAAAACATTCAGTACTTC. The rearrangement links TRBV29-1 to TRBJ2-4; tentatively, D is TRBD1 (5 bases). The CDR3 length is 14 residues. Trimming removed 5 bases from V and 2 bases from J, with 13 bases in between. The V gene's germline CDR1 is SQVTM and CDR2 ANQGSEA.

There are a few counts of this clonotype. V usage is TRBV12-3 or TRBV12-4 and J usage is TRBJ2-3, with 10 bases fitting TRBD2. This CDR3 spans 17 amino acids. Unmatched junction bases numbered 11, after V lost 1 base and J lost 7 bases. CDR3 residues: CASSLVILAGEGYTQYF. CDR3 DNA: TGTGCCAGCAGTTTAGTCATCCTAGCGGGAGAGGGTTATACGCAGTATTTT.

The table lists this clonotype with many counts. The chain links TRBV20-1 to TRBJ2-1, with a possible D match to TRBD2 (6 bases). CDR3 length equals 16 residues. Germline CDR1 reads DFQATT; CDR2 reads SNEGSKA (reference sequence). The ends were cut back, 0 bases at V and 7 bases at J, with 19 bases in the middle. The CDR3 sequence is CSARDLTSLVGNEQFF. For the CDR3, the DNA is TGCAGTGCTAGAGATCTAACTAGCTTAGTGGGGAATGAGCAGTTCTTC.

This clonotype was observed many times. This chain uses TRBV18 with TRBJ1-5; a weak D match, TRBD1 (5 bases). V lost 2 bases to trimming and J lost 11 bases, with 10 bases between them. The CDR3 totals 12 residues. Per germline, CDR1 KGHSH and CDR2 LQKENI. The CDR3 nucleotides are TGTGCCAGCTCACCAAGGCTAGGGGCCCAGCATTTT. Its translation is CASSPRLGAQHF.

This clonotype was observed a few times. This chain connects TRBV19 to TRBJ2-6; D may be TRBD1 (6 bases). Germline V gene sequence: CDR1 LNHDA, CDR2 SQIVND (reference sequence). The length of the CDR3 is 16 residues. Trimming cost V 6 bases and J 0 bases, with 12 bases left between them. CDR3 DNA: TGTGCCAGTAGGTTGGACAGCCTCTCTGGGGCCAACGTCCTGACTTTC. The encoded protein is CASRLDSLSGANVLTF. The complete variable domain, with remaining parts taken from reference TRBV19 and TRBJ2-6, reads DGGITQSPKYLFRKEGQNVTLSCEQNLNHDAMYWYRQDPGQGLRLIYYSQIVNDFQKGDIAEGYSVSREKKESFPLTVTSAQKNPTAFYLCASRLDSLSGANVLTFGAGSRLTVL.

The rearrangement links TRBV7-2 to TRBJ2-1, with D unclear. Germline assignment: CDR1 SGHTA and CDR2 FQGNSA. V was pared by 5 bases and J by 4 bases, with 18 bases between. The CDR3 length is 16 residues. CDR3 region: CASSRVRVSNYNEQFF. DNA for the CDR3: TGTGCCAGCAGCCGGGTTAGAGTGTCTAATTACAATGAGCAGTTCTTC.

This clonotype was recorded many times. The chain links TRBV11-2 to TRBJ1-2, with D maybe TRBD1 (6 bases). CDR1 and CDR2 (germline): SGHAT, FQNNGV. This CDR3 has 14 residues. The germline V and J ends were trimmed by 6 bases and 4 bases, with 15 bases remaining between them. DNA of the CDR3: TGTGCCAGCAGAGACCAGGGGCGCACCTATGGCTACACCTTC. Translating it yields CASRDQGRTYGYTF.